Following are 29 T cell receptor beta chains from one sample sequenced in a study of blood T cell repertoires in COVID-19. Clones were read by immunoSEQ multiplex PCR, and TCRdb kept only the in-frame ones, dropping some. The sample has 350,000 to 400,000 clones, almost 90% seen once. Sequencing was performed on peripheral blood. These receptors were collected from a man aged 18 to 30 with active or convalescent COVID-19.

V gene TRBV11-2 combines with J gene TRBJ1-2; 10 bases align to TRBD1. Trimming cost V 5 bases and J 4 bases; bases outside gene matches: 10. This CDR3 is 16 amino acids long. CDR1 and CDR2 (germline): SGHAT, FQNNGV. CDR3 bases: TGTGCCAGCAGCCCTGATGGGACAGGGGTTTTCTATGGCTACACCTTC. Amino acids: CASSPDGTGVFYGYTF.

The rearrangement uses TRBV18 and TRBJ2-7; possibly TRBD2 for D (7 bases). Per the germline V gene, CDR1 is KGHSH and CDR2 is LQKENI. The CDR3 is 16 residues long. V was shortened by 1 base and J by 2 bases, with 15 bases between the two germline ends. The CDR3 spells CASSPLRGPTTYEQYF. The CDR3, as DNA: TGTGCCAGCTCACCACTGCGGGGGCCGACAACCTACGAGCAGTACTTC.

V usage is TRBV21-1 and J usage is TRBJ1-5. TRBV21-1 is noted as a pseudogene. The CDR3 is 18 amino acids. In nucleotides, the CDR3 is TGTGCCAGCAGCAAAGCGGCGCGGCCTCGTTATAGCAATCAGCCCCAGCATTTT. Its translation: CASSKAARPRYSNQPQHF.

The chain joins TRBV6-2 or TRBV6-3 to TRBJ1-6; 8 nucleotides line up with TRBD1. Per germline, CDR1 MNHEY and CDR2 SVGEGT. V shed 4 bases and J 9 bases; nucleotides not matched to a gene: 5. The CDR3 spans 14 residues. The CDR3 nucleotides read TGTGCCAGCAGTTCCGGCAGGGGGCTTTCACCCCTCCACTTT. Translated: CASSSGRGLSPLHF.

This clone was counted a few times. V is TRBV4-3 and J is TRBJ1-6; D not resolved. Trimming removed 0 bases at V and 7 bases at J, with 16 bases between. Germline lookup yields CDR1 LGHNA and CDR2 YSLEER. The CDR3 sequence is 17 residues long. CDR3 sequence: CASSQEYLHAENSPLHF. The CDR3 DNA sequence: TGCGCCAGCAGCCAAGAATATCTCCACGCGGAAAATTCACCCCTCCACTTT.

The rearrangement uses TRBV2 and TRBJ2-7; 8 positions match TRBD2. CDR3 size: 14 residues. CDR1 is SNHLY, CDR2 FYNNEI, per germline. J was trimmed by 3 bases and V by 6 bases; bases with no gene match: 7. The CDR3 loop reads CASSRRTSFYEQYF. CDR3 DNA sequence: TGTGCCAGCAGCCGCCGGACTAGCTTCTACGAGCAGTACTTC.

The chain has TRBV24-1 and TRBJ2-1, with 11 bases identical to TRBD2. Germline CDR1 reads KGHDR; CDR2 reads SFDVKD. This CDR3 has 17 residues. V lost 3 bases to trimming and J lost 8 bases; unmatched junction nucleotides: 11. CDR3 protein: CATSDQIAGGLRDEQFF. The CDR3 DNA is TGTGCCACCAGTGATCAGATAGCGGGGGGGCTTCGTGATGAGCAGTTCTTC.

The chain links TRBV7-9 to TRBJ2-1; D possibly corresponds to TRBD1 (5 bases). The germline CDR1 and CDR2 sequences are SEHNR and FQNEAQ (reference sequence). The CDR3 is 12 amino acids. V lost 5 bases, J lost 4 bases, and 6 bases lay in between. DNA for the CDR3: TGTGCCAGCAGCAGACAGTACAATGAGCAGTTCTTC. Translating gives CASSRQYNEQFF.

In its sample, this clone was seen once. The chain recombines TRBV10-1 with TRBJ2-3; 14 bases are shared with TRBD2. Germline-derived CDR1 and CDR2 are WNHNN and SYGVQD (reference sequence). V was clipped by 10 bases and J by 1 base; unmatched bases: 7. The CDR3 runs 16 residues. CDR3 amino acids: CATLGLAGVGTDTQYF. CDR3 nucleotide sequence: TGCGCCACCCTGGGACTAGCGGGAGTCGGCACAGATACGCAGTATTTT.

The J gene is TRBJ1-2, the V gene TRBV27; TRBD1 might be the D (5 bases). The germline V gene encodes CDR1 MNHEY and CDR2 SMNVEV (reference sequence). CDR3 length: 13 residues. V lost 2 bases, J lost 6 bases, and 10 bases lay in between. CDR3 protein: CASSLRGGDGYTF. In nucleotides, the CDR3 is TGTGCCAGCAGTTTAAGGGGCGGCGATGGCTACACCTTC.

The chain uses TRBV27 and TRBJ2-7, with 9 bases aligning to TRBD2. V was clipped by 7 bases and J by 3 bases; unmatched bases: 7. Germline assignment: CDR1 MNHEY and CDR2 SMNVEV (reference sequence). CDR3 size: 14 residues. CDR3 protein: CASKASGEYYEQYF. CDR3 DNA: TGTGCCAGCAAGGCTAGCGGGGAGTACTACGAGCAGTACTTC.

The V call is TRBV7-6, the J call TRBJ2-2, with 12 bases matching TRBD2. V lost 1 base to trimming and J lost 2 bases; unmatched junction nucleotides: 5. The CDR3 length is 18 residues. CDR1 is SGHVS and CDR2 is FNYEAQ in the germline V gene. CDR3 nucleotide sequence: TGTGCCAGCAGCTTAGTTGCTAGCGGGAGGGTAAACACCGGGGAGCTGTTTTTT. Translation: CASSLVASGRVNTGELFF.

This clone was recorded once. The chain employs TRBV6-6 and TRBJ1-2, with 7 bases matching TRBD1. This CDR3 has 12 residues. After removal of 2 bases from V and 14 bases from J, the junction contained 8 bases not matched to a gene. Germline V gene lookup returns CDR1 MNHNY and CDR2 SVGAGI (reference sequence). The CDR3 loop is CASSYRQGAETF. CDR3 DNA sequence: TGTGCCAGCAGTTACAGACAGGGAGCAGAAACCTTC.

The chain recombines TRBV19 with TRBJ1-1; TRBD1 is a possible D gene (5 bases). There are 14 residues in the CDR3. The V end lost 5 bases, the J end lost 5 bases, and 15 bases lay between the germline ends. Germline CDR1 and CDR2: LNHDA and SQIVND (reference sequence). The CDR3 DNA reads as TGTGCCAGTAGTTCCCGGGAGGGGCGGACTGAAGCTTTCTTT. Amino acid sequence: CASSSREGRTEAFF.

Details on this clone: Additional DNA sequences in this sample encode the identical CDR3. The chain recombines TRBV5-1 with TRBJ2-7; D perhaps matches TRBD1 (7 bases). Germline CDR1 SGHRS, CDR2 YFSETQ. CDR3 size: 15 residues. Trimming removed 0 bases from V and 1 base from J, with 11 bases in between. The CDR3, as DNA: TGCGCCAGCAGCTTGGGCGCAGGGGGGTCCTACGAGCAGTACTTC. It specifies CASSLGAGGSYEQYF.

CDR3 sequence (DNA): TGTGCCAGTAGTCCTGGACAGGGCAAGATCAACTACGAGCAGTACTTC. Translating it yields CASSPGQGKINYEQYF. V and J are TRBV19 and TRBJ2-7, with 8 positions matching TRBD1. Germline V gene lookup returns CDR1 LNHDA and CDR2 SQIVND (reference sequence). Losses at the gene ends were 5 bases for V and 3 bases for J; bases not matched to a gene: 12. This CDR3 spans 16 amino acids.

The chain uses TRBV13 and TRBJ2-5, with TRBD2 as a possible D gene (6 bases). Germline CDR1 reads PRHDT; CDR2 reads FYEKMQ (reference sequence). This CDR3 spans 16 amino acids. Trimming removed 5 bases from V and 3 bases from J, with 19 bases in between. The CDR3 nucleotides read TGTGCCAGCAGCCCGGCGGGAAACCTAGCAGAAGAGACCCAGTACTTC. The encoded protein is CASSPAGNLAEETQYF.

In this sample, this clone turned up a few times. This chain links TRBV24-1 with TRBJ2-1; TRBD1 matches at 10 bases. V was clipped by 4 bases and J by 3 bases; unmatched bases: 5. Germline loops: CDR1 KGHDR, CDR2 SFDVKD. The CDR3 contains 16 residues. In DNA form, the CDR3 reads TGTGCCACCAGTGAGAAGGGACAGGGGTACTACAATGAGCAGTTCTTC. This sequence encodes CATSEKGQGYYNEQFF.

The CDR3 spells CASSPGLGHNEQFF. In DNA, the CDR3 is TGTGCCAGCAGCCCGGGACTAGGGCACAATGAGCAGTTCTTC. This chain joins TRBV5-4 and TRBJ2-1, with 8 bases identical to TRBD2. The CDR3 runs to 14 residues. Germline values: CDR1 SGHNT, CDR2 YYREEE (reference sequence). V shed 4 bases and J 5 bases; nucleotides not matched to a gene: 5.

The chain uses TRBV11-2 and TRBJ1-2; TRBD1 agrees at 8 bases. The CDR3 consists of 13 residues. J gave up 6 bases and V 0 bases, and 0 bases lay outside the gene matches. Germline CDR1 SGHAT, CDR2 FQNNGV. CDR3 protein: CASSLDRGHGYTF. The DNA of the CDR3 is TGTGCCAGCAGCTTAGACAGGGGGCATGGCTACACCTTC.

This chain links TRBV11-2 with TRBJ2-1, with 14 bases fitting TRBD2. V trimming: 3 bases; J trimming: 1 base; junction bases outside the gene matches: 5. Germline V gene sequence: CDR1 SGHAT, CDR2 FQNNGV. The CDR3 spans 18 residues. Here the CDR3 reads CASSFGTSGSRSYNEQFF. The CDR3 DNA follows: TGTGCCAGCAGCTTTGGGACTAGCGGGAGTCGGTCCTACAATGAGCAGTTCTTC.

The chain joins TRBV19 to TRBJ1-2; no definite D call. The CDR3 spans 16 residues. Germline CDR1 reads LNHDA; CDR2 reads SQIVND (reference sequence). The V gene lost 2 bases and the J gene lost 2 bases, with 15 bases spanning the gap. This CDR3 is CASSIPIAAQNYGYTF. DNA of the CDR3: TGTGCCAGTAGTATACCGATCGCAGCACAGAACTATGGCTACACCTTC. Using reference TRBV19 and TRBJ1-2 for the parts outside the CDR3, the full variable domain is DGGITQSPKYLFRKEGQNVTLSCEQNLNHDAMYWYRQDPGQGLRLIYYSQIVNDFQKGDIAEGYSVSREKKESFPLTVTSAQKNPTAFYLCASSIPIAAQNYGYTFGSGTRLTVV.

This sequence joins TRBV4-1 and TRBJ2-5, with TRBD1 matching 9 bases. The length of the CDR3 is 19 residues. Trimming cost V 2 bases and J 5 bases; bases outside gene matches: 18. Germline CDR1 MGHRA, CDR2 YSYEKL. The CDR3 loop is CASSQTRDRVPRGLETQYF. CDR3 DNA sequence: TGCGCCAGCAGCCAAACACGGGACAGGGTACCAAGAGGCCTGGAGACCCAGTACTTC.

The chain is built from TRBV4-2 and TRBJ1-4; D may be TRBD1 (5 bases). The ends were cut back, 1 base at V and 3 bases at J, with 15 bases in the middle. Per the germline V gene, CDR1 is LGHNA and CDR2 is YNFKEQ. The CDR3 totals 17 residues. CDR3 amino acids: CASSQAGSGGANEKLFF. CDR3 coding DNA: TGTGCCAGCAGCCAAGCCGGATCCGGGGGGGCTAATGAAAAACTGTTTTTT.

The V call is TRBV5-5, the J call TRBJ1-5, with 9 bases identical to TRBD1. CDR3 length: 18 residues. J gave up 1 base and V 4 bases, and 12 bases lay outside the gene matches. Germline lookup yields CDR1 SGHKS and CDR2 YYEKEE (reference sequence). Written as DNA, the CDR3 is TGTGCCAGCAGCGCCAAGTGGGACAGGGTCGGGAGCAATCAGCCCCAGCATTTT. Translating gives CASSAKWDRVGSNQPQHF.

V usage is TRBV6-1 and J usage is TRBJ2-7, with 8 bases identical to TRBD1. J lost 4 bases, V lost 3 bases, and 8 bases had no gene match. In germline, CDR1 is MNHNS, CDR2 SASEGT. The CDR3 spans 15 residues. This chain's CDR3 is CASSDTGTGLYEQYF. The DNA of the CDR3 is TGTGCCAGCAGTGATACCGGGACAGGTCTGTACGAGCAGTACTTC.

The V gene is TRBV3-1 (or the pseudogene TRBV3-2), the J gene TRBJ2-1, with TRBD2 identical over 9 bases. Germline V gene data show CDR1 as LGHDT and CDR2 as YNNKEL (reference sequence). V shed 6 bases, J shed 6 bases, and the junction held 6 bases outside the gene matches. This CDR3 has 14 residues. The CDR3 region is CASSLGTSSNEQFF. The DNA for the CDR3 is TGTGCCAGCAGTCTCGGGACTAGCTCCAATGAGCAGTTCTTC.

The chain is built from TRBV6-1 and TRBJ2-2, with D hard to call. Between the trimmed V and J ends, which lost 3 bases and 6 bases, there was a span of 8 bases. CDR1 is MNHNS, CDR2 SASEGT, per germline. CDR3 size: 13 residues. Written as DNA, the CDR3 is TGTGCCAGCAGTGAGGAGACTTCCGGGGAGCTGTTTTTT. Protein: CASSEETSGELFF.

This clone was recorded only once. The chain carries TRBV28 and TRBJ2-1, with 7 nucleotides matching TRBD1. The CDR3 covers 14 residues. The germline CDR1 and CDR2 sequences are MDHEN and SYDVKM. Unmatched junction bases numbered 10, after V lost 7 bases and J lost 7 bases. CDR3: CASNTAQGRNEQFF. As DNA, the CDR3 is TGTGCCAGCAATACCGCACAGGGGCGAAATGAGCAGTTCTTC.